The sequence of this T cell receptor (beta chain) was determined in a study of CD8 T cells in ankylosing spondylitis. Overall study findings and caveats: As for the disease-linked clones, they showed a CD8+ phenotype and occurred at relatively low frequencies in peripheral blood. As reported, disease-linked clones showed significant enrichment in matched ankylosing spondylitis synovial fluid.

The CDR3 sequence is 15 residues long. Germline CDR1 is SNHLY and CDR2 is FYNNEI. The V gene lost 6 bases and the J gene lost 2 bases, with 17 bases spanning the gap. With regard to this clonotype: The antigen is unknown.

TCRdb ran MiXCR on the 5' RACE reads and lists one entry per CDR3 protein. Of around 300,000 distinct CDR3 sequences listed, roughly 14% are singletons. The chain couples TRBV2 to TRBJ2-7; D is undetermined. What was sequenced was blood, either unsorted or a sorted T cell fraction (not recorded which). The clonotype originates from a male donor with ankylosing spondylitis or in good health (not recorded which). The chain's CDR3 is CASSRDPSNTYEQYF. CDR3 coding DNA: TGTGCCAGCAGCCGCGACCCCAGTAACACCTACGAGCAGTACTTC.